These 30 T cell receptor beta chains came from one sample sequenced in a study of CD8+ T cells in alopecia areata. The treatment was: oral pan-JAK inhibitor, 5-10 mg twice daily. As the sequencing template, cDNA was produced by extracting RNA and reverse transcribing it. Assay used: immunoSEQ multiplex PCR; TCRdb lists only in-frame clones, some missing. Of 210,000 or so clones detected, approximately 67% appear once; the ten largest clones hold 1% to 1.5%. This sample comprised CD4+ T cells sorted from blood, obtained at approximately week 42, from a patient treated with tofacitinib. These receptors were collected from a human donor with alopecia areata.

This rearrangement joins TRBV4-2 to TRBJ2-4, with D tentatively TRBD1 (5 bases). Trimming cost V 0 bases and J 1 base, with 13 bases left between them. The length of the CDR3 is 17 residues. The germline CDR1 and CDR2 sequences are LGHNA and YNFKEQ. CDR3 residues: CASSQDQGDWAKNIQYF. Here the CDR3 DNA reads TGTGCCAGCAGCCAAGATCAGGGCGATTGGGCCAAAAACATTCAGTACTTC.

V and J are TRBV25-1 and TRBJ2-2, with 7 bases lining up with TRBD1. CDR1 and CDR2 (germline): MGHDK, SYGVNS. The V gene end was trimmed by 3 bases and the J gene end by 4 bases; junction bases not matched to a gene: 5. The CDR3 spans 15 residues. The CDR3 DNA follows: TGTGCCAGCAGTGACCGGGACAGACTCACCGGGGAGCTGTTTTTT. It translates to CASSDRDRLTGELFF. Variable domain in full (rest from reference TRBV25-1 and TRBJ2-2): EADIYQTPRYLVIGTGKKITLECSQTMGHDKMYWYQQDPGMELHLIHYSYGVNSTEKGDLSSESTVSRIRTEHFPLTLESARPSHTSQYLCASSDRDRLTGELFFGEGSRLTVL.

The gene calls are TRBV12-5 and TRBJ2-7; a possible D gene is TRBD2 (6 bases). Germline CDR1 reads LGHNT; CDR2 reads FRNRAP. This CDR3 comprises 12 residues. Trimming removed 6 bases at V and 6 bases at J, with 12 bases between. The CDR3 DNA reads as TGTGCTAGTGGAGACTGGAGGGGCGAGCAGTACTTC. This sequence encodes CASGDWRGEQYF.

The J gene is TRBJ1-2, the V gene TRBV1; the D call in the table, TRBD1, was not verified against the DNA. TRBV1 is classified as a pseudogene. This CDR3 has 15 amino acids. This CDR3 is CTSSQISHSRYGYTF. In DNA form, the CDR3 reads TGCACCAGCAGCCAGATTTCACATTCACGCTATGGCTACACCTTC.

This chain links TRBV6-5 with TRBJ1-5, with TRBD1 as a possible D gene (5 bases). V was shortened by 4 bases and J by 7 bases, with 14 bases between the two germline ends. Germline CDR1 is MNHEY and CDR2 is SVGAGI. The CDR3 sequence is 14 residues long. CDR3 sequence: CASSSGGQEQPQHF. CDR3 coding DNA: TGTGCCAGCAGTTCGGGGGGTCAGGAGCAGCCCCAGCATTTT.

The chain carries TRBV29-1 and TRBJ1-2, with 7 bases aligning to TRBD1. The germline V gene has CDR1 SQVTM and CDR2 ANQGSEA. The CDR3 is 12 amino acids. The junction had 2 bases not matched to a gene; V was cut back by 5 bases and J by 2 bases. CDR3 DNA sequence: TGCAGCGTTCGACAGGGAAACTATGGCTACACCTTC. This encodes CSVRQGNYGYTF.

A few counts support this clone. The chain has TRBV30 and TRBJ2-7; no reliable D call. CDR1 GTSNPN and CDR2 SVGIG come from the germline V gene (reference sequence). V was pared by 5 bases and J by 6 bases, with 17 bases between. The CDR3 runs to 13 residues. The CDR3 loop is CAWVHRRAGEQYF. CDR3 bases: TGTGCCTGGGTACATCGAAGGGCTGGCGAGCAGTACTTC.

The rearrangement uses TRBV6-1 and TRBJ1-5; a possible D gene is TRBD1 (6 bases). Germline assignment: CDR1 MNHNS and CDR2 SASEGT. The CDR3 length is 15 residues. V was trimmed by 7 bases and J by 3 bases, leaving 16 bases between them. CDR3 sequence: CASIPQQGPNQPQHF. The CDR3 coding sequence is TGTGCCAGCATTCCACAACAGGGCCCCAATCAGCCCCAGCATTTT.

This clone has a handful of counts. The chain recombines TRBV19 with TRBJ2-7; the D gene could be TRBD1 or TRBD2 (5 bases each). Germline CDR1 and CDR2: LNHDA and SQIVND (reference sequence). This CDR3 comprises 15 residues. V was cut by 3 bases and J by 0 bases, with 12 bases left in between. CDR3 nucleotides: TGTGCCAGTAGTATCGGGGCTACGAGCTCCTACGAGCAGTACTTC. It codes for CASSIGATSSYEQYF.

The CDR3 sequence is CASSQSGSGTDTQYF. As DNA, the CDR3 is TGCGCCAGCAGTCAAAGCGGGTCGGGAACAGATACGCAGTATTTT. The rearrangement links TRBV23-1 to TRBJ2-3, with D perhaps matching TRBD2 (6 bases). TRBV23-1 is marked as an open reading frame, function uncertain. Trimming removed 2 bases from V and 3 bases from J, with 12 bases in between. CDR3 length equals 15 residues.

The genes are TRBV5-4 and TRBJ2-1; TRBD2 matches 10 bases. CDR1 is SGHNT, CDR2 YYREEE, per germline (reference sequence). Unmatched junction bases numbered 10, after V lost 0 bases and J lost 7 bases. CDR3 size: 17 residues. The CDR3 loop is CASSLALAGPLGNEQFF. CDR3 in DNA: TGTGCCAGCAGCTTGGCACTAGCGGGGCCTCTAGGGAATGAGCAGTTCTTC.

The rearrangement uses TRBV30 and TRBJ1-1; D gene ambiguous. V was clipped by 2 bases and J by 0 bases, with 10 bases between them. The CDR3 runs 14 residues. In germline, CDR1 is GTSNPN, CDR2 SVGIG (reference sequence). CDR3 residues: CAWSFYSLNTEAFF. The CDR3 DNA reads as TGTGCCTGGAGTTTTTACAGCTTGAACACTGAAGCTTTCTTT.

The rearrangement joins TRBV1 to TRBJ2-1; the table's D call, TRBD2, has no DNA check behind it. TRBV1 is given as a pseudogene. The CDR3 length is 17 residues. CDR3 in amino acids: CTSSQDLELSSYNEQFF. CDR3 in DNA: TGCACCAGCAGCCAAGATCTTGAACTGAGCTCCTACAATGAGCAGTTCTTC.

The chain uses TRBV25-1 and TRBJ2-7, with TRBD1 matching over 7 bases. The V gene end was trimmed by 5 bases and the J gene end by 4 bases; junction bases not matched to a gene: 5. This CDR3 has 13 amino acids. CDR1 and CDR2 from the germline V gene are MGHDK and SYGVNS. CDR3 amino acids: CASSQGVLYEQYF. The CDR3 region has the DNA TGTGCCAGCAGTCAGGGGGTTCTATACGAGCAGTACTTC.

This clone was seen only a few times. The CDR3 here is CAWGMLLTGELFF. Here the CDR3 DNA reads TGTGCCTGGGGGATGTTACTGACCGGGGAGCTGTTTTTT. V usage is TRBV30 and J usage is TRBJ2-2; D gene unclear. The V gene's germline CDR1 is GTSNPN and CDR2 SVGIG (reference sequence). The V end was cut by 5 bases, the J end by 5 bases, with 12 bases between. This CDR3 spans 13 amino acids. The full variable domain, its missing parts supplied by reference TRBV30 and TRBJ2-2, is SQTIHQWPATLVQPVGSPLSLECTVEGTSNPNLYWYRQAAGRGLQLLFYSVGIGQISSEVPQNLSASRPQDRQFILSSKKLLLSDSGFYLCAWGMLLTGELFFGEGSRLTVL.

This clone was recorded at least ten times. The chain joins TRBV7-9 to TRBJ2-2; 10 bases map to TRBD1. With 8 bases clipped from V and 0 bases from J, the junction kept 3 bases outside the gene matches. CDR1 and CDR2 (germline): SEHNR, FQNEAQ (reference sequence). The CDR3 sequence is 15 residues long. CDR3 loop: CASGTGVSNTGELFF. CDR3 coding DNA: TGTGCCAGCGGGACAGGGGTCTCGAACACCGGGGAGCTGTTTTTT. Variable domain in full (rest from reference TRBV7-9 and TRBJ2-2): DTGVSQNPRHKITKRGQNVTFRCDPISEHNRLYWYRQTLGQGPEFLTYFQNEAQLEKSRLLSDRFSAERPKGSFSTLEIQRTEQGDSAMYLCASGTGVSNTGELFFGEGSRLTVL.

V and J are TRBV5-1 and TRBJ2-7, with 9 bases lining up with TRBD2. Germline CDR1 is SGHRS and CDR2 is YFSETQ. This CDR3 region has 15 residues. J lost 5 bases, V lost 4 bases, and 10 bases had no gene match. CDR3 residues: CASSLTPGLANEQYF. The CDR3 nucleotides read TGCGCCAGCAGCCTCACTCCGGGACTAGCTAACGAGCAGTACTTC. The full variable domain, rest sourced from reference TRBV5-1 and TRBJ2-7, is KAGVTQTPRYLIKTRGQQVTLSCSPISGHRSVSWYQQTPGQGLQFLFEYFSETQRNKGNFPGRFSGRQFSNSRSEMNVSTLELGDSALYLCASSLTPGLANEQYFGPGTRLTVT.

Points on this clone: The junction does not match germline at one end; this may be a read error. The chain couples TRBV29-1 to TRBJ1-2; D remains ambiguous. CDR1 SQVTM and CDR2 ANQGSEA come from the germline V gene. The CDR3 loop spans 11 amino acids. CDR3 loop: CSVRESNGYTF. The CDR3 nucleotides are TGCAGCGTAAGGGAATCCAATGGTTACACCTTC.

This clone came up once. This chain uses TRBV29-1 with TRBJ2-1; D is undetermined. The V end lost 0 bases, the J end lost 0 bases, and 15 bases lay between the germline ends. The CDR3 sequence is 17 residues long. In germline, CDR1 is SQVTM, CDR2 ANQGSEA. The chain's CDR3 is CSVEDPLLPSSYNEQFF. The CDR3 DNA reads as TGCAGCGTTGAAGATCCTTTGCTGCCGAGCTCCTACAATGAGCAGTTCTTC.

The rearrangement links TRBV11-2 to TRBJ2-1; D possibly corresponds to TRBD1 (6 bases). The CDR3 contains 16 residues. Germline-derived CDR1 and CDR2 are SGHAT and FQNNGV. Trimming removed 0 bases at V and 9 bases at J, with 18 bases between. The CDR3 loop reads CASSLDQAQGFGEQFF. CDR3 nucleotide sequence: TGTGCCAGCAGCTTAGATCAGGCACAGGGATTCGGTGAGCAGTTCTTC.

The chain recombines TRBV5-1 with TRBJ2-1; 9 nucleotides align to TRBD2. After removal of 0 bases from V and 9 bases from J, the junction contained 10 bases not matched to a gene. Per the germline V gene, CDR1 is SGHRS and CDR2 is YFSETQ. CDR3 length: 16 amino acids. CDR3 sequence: CASSLAAGGGAGEQFF. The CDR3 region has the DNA TGCGCCAGCAGCTTGGCCGCCGGCGGGGGGGCGGGTGAGCAGTTCTTC.

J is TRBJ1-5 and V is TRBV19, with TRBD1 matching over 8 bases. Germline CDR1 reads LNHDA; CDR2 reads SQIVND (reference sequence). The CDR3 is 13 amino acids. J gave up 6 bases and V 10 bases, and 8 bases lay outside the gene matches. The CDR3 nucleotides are TGTGCCACCGAACAGGGGGGAGGTCAGCCCCAGCATTTT. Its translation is CATEQGGGQPQHF.

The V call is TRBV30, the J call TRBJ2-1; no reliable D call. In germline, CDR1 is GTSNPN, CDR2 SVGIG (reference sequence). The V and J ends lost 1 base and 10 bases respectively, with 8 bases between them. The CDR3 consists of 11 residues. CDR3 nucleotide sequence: TGTGCCTGGAGTGGTAAAGGGGAGCAGTTCTTC. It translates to CAWSGKGEQFF.

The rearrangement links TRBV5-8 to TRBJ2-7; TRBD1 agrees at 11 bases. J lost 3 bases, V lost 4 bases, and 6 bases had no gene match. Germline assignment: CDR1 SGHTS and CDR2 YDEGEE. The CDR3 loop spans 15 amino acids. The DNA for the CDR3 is TGTGCCAGCAGCCACCGTGGGACAGGGGGCTACGAGCAGTACTTC. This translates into CASSHRGTGGYEQYF. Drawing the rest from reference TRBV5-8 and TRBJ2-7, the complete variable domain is EAGVTQSPTHLIKTRGQQATLRCSPISGHTSVYWYQQALGLGLQFLLWYDEGEERNRGNFPPRFSGRQFPNYSSELNVNALELEDSALYLCASSHRGTGGYEQYFGPGTRLTVT.

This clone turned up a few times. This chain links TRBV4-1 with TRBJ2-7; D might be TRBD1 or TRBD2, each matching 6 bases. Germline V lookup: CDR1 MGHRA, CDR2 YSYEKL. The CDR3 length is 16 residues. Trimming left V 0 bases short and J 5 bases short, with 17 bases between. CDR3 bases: TGCGCCAGCAGCCAAGAGGTCGGGGGCAGGGCGAACGAGCAGTACTTC. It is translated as CASSQEVGGRANEQYF.

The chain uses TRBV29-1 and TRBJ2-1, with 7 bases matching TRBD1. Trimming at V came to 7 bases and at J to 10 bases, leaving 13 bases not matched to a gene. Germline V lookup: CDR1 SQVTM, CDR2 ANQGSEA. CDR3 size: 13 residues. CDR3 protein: CSAEVTGNDEQFF. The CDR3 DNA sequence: TGCAGCGCAGAGGTGACAGGGAACGACGAGCAGTTCTTC.

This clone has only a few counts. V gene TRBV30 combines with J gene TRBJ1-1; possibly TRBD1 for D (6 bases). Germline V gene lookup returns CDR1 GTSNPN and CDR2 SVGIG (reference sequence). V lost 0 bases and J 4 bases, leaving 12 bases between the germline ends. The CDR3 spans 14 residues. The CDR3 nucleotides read TGTGCCTGGAGTGTACGACGGGGGCCCACTGAAGCTTTCTTT. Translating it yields CAWSVRRGPTEAFF.

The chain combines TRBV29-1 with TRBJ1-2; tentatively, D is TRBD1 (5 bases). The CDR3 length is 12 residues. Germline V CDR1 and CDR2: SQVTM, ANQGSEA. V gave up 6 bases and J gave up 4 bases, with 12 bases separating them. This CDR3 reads CSVPRAPYGYTF. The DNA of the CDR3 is TGCAGCGTCCCCAGGGCCCCCTATGGCTACACCTTC.

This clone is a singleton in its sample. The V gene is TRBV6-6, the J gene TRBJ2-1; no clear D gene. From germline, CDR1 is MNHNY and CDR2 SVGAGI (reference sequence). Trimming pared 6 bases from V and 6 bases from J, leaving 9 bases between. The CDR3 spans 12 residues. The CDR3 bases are TGTGCCAGCAGCCCAACCAGCAATGAGCAGTTCTTC. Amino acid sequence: CASSPTSNEQFF.

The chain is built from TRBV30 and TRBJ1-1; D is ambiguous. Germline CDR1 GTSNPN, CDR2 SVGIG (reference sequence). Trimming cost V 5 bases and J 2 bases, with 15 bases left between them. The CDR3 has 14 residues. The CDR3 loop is CAWSPGQSNTEAFF. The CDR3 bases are TGTGCCTGGTCCCCCGGGCAGTCAAACACTGAAGCTTTCTTT.